This is a list of T cell receptor beta chains from one sample in a study of long-term antiretroviral therapy in people with HIV. Profiling relied on immunoSEQ multiplex PCR, and the TCRdb table lists in-frame clones only, not all of them. The table records more than 20,000 clones, approximately 82% of them present only once. This specimen was unsorted PBMCs, taken 0.5 years after starting antiretroviral therapy. Source of these receptors: a man younger than 35 with HIV. The CDR3 runs from the conserved cysteine through the conserved F or W. A D gene is named only where the DNA matches it firmly. Clone size is stated in some rows and not others, as once, few, many or a class when expanded.

D	size	V	J	CDR3	DNA
TRBD1	NA	TRBV28	TRBJ2-3	CASSSDRGLTSITDTQYF	TGTGCCAGCAGTTCGGACAGGGGACTTACCTCGATCACAGATACGCAGTATTTT
NA	NA	TRBV6-6	TRBJ2-6	CASSISGLSGANVLTF	TGTGCCAGCAGTATCTCGGGACTTTCTGGGGCCAACGTCCTGACTTTC
TRBD2	NA	TRBV7-3	TRBJ2-7	CASSSEGGSSYEQYF	TGTGCCAGCAGCTCGGAGGGAGGGAGCTCCTACGAGCAGTACTTC
NA	NA	TRBV7-2	TRBJ1-5	CASSPGVSNQPQHF	TGTGCCAGCAGCCCCGGTGTTTCTAATCAGCCCCAGCATTTT
TRBD1	few	TRBV9	TRBJ1-2	CASSAAQGAHSYTF	TGTGCCAGCAGCGCTGCACAGGGGGCGCATAGCTACACCTTC
NA	NA	TRBV19	TRBJ1-5	CASRKGSDSNQPQHF	TGTGCCAGTAGAAAGGGGTCGGATAGCAATCAGCCCCAGCATTTT
NA	NA	TRBV19	TRBJ1-5	CASSIGIDQPQHF	TGTGCCAGTAGTATCGGCATCGATCAGCCCCAGCATTTT
TRBD2	few	TRBV2	TRBJ2-2	CASKSSGSNTGELFF	TGTGCCAGCAAGTCTAGCGGGAGTAACACCGGGGAGCTGTTTTTT
NA	few	TRBV4-2	TRBJ2-7	CASSQASGEQYF	TGTGCCAGCAGCCAAGCCTCGGGCGAGCAGTACTTC
NA	once	TRBV10-2	TRBJ1-3	CASSESGGGDSGNTIYF	TGCGCCAGCAGTGAGTCAGGGGGGGGCGACTCTGGAAACACCATATATTTT
TRBD1	NA	TRBV7-9	TRBJ2-7	CASSGQGFDEQYF	TGTGCCAGCAGTGGACAGGGGTTCGACGAGCAGTACTTC
NA	NA	TRBV5-1	TRBJ2-1	CASSPQNNEQFF	TGCGCCAGCAGCCCCCAGAACAATGAGCAGTTCTTC
NA	NA	TRBV19	TRBJ1-5	CASSILAGSRRNQPQHF	NA
TRBD1	NA	TRBV15	TRBJ1-2	CATSRLSTGQGLRGYTF	TGTGCCACCAGCAGACTGAGTACGGGACAGGGCCTTCGAGGCTACACCTTC
TRBD2	NA	TRBV7-2	TRBJ2-1	CASSFRLAGYNEQFF	TGTGCCAGCAGCTTCAGACTAGCGGGGTACAATGAGCAGTTCTTC
TRBD2	NA	TRBV6-4	TRBJ2-3	CASSDSTSGGDTQYF	TGTGCCAGCAGTGACTCGACTAGCGGGGGAGATACGCAGTATTTT
NA	once	TRBV4-3	TRBJ1-1	CASSQNLGGDTEAFF	TGCGCCAGCAGCCAAAACCTGGGTGGGGACACTGAAGCTTTCTTT
NA	NA	TRBV6-5	TRBJ1-5	CASSRLGRGNQPQHF	TGTGCCAGCAGTCGGCTGGGAAGAGGGAATCAGCCCCAGCATTTT
NA	once	TRBV25-1	TRBJ2-1	CASSTSGDYNEQFF	TGTGCCAGCAGTACGTCAGGGGACTACAATGAGCAGTTCTTC
TRBD1	few	TRBV7-9	TRBJ1-2	CASRPRTGGLDNYGYTF	TGTGCCAGCAGGCCCCGGACAGGGGGCTTAGATAACTATGGCTACACCTTC
NA	NA	TRBV11-3	TRBJ2-2	CASSLQGTGELFF	TGTGCCAGCAGCTTACAGGGGACCGGGGAGCTGTTTTTT
NA	once	TRBV7-2	TRBJ2-7	CASGFGGSSSYEQYF	TGTGCCAGCGGTTTCGGCGGGTCGAGCTCCTACGAGCAGTACTTC
NA	NA	TRBV29-1	TRBJ1-1	CSVLGRAYHTEAFF	TGCAGCGTCCTAGGCAGGGCTTATCACACTGAAGCTTTCTTT
TRBD1	NA	TRBV7-9	TRBJ2-5	CASSSGQGGKTQYF	TGTGCCAGCAGCTCGGGACAGGGGGGGAAGACCCAGTACTTC
NA	NA	TRBV6-5	TRBJ1-5	CASSFYSNQPQHF	TGTGCCAGCAGTTTTTATAGCAATCAGCCCCAGCATTTT
TRBD1	NA	TRBV7-9	TRBJ1-1	CASSSTGGGTEAFF	TGTGCCAGCAGCTCGACAGGGGGGGGCACTGAAGCTTTCTTT
TRBD2	few	TRBV7-7	TRBJ2-1	CASSLGTSGPYNEQFF	TGTGCCAGCAGCTTAGGGACTAGCGGTCCCTACAATGAGCAGTTCTTC
NA	few	TRBV4-2	TRBJ1-6	CASSQDRGEGSPLHF	TGTGCCAGCAGCCAAGATAGAGGGGAGGGATCACCCCTCCACTTT
NA	NA	TRBV6-1	TRBJ1-5	CASRDGNQPQHF	TGTGCCAGCAGAGACGGGAATCAGCCCCAGCATTTT
NA	NA	TRBV30	TRBJ1-2	CAWSNNSGYGYTF	TGTGCCTGGAGTAATAACAGCGGCTATGGCTACACCTTC
NA	few	TRBV18	TRBJ2-1	CASSPYNGTFLSNEQFF	TGTGCCAGCTCACCCTATAACGGGACATTTCTTTCCAATGAGCAGTTCTTC
NA	NA	TRBV6-4	TRBJ1-3	CASSDSRHRRKGVPGNTIYF	TGTGCCAGCAGTGACTCGCGTCATAGGAGGAAGGGGGTTCCTGGAAACACCATATATTTT
NA	NA	TRBV4-2	TRBJ1-2	CASSQDPDASYGYTF	TGTGCCAGCAGCCAAGATCCAGACGCAAGCTATGGCTACACCTTC